The 7 T cell receptor beta chains reported below all come from one sample, sequenced in a study of regulatory T cells in long-lasting Graves disease. Indicated time point: persistent/refractory GD, antithyroid drugs over 5 years with positive TRAb. The TCR library was prepared using RNA isolated from PBMCs. CDR3-region Arm-PCR and iRepertoire HTBI primers produced the TCR beta libraries. TCRdb re-called the multiplex PCR reads through MiXCR, storing one row per CDR3 protein. There are 500,000 to 800,000 distinct CDR3 sequences in the sample; around 32% occur only once, and about two fifths lies in the top ten. The source material was peripheral blood mononuclear cells (PBMCs), sampled when the disease was refractory, from a patient treated with antithyroid drugs. These receptors came from a female donor with Graves disease.

This clonotype turned up a few times. In DNA form, the CDR3 reads TGTGCCAGCAGTCTACAGGGGTCTCATGAAAAACTGTTTTTT. Translating gives CASSLQGSHEKLFF. The V and J genes are TRBV28 and TRBJ1-4; TRBD1 matches 7 bases. The CDR3 contains 14 residues. V gave up 5 bases and J gave up 6 bases; unmatched junction bases: 6. Germline V gene data show CDR1 as MDHEN and CDR2 as SYDVKM.

With regard to this clonotype: With a much larger clone just one base away, this may be a read error. The CDR3 ends on some other residue instead of the conserved phenylalanine or tryptophan, so this is likely a read error. The chain employs TRBV2 and TRBJ1-2; 11 nucleotides line up with TRBD1. CDR3 length: 13 amino acids. V lost 10 bases and J lost 4; bases outside the gene matches: 5. CDR1 and CDR2 (germline): SNHLY, FYNNEI. Here the CDR3 DNA reads TGTGCCACCGCGGGGACAGGGGGCTATGGCTACACCCTC. Encoded protein: CATAGTGGYGYTL.

This chain connects TRBV14 to TRBJ2-4; TRBD2 is a possible D gene (6 bases). V was clipped by 2 bases and J by 7 bases, with 18 bases between them. CDR1 is SGHDN and CDR2 is FVKESK in the germline V gene. The CDR3 consists of 16 residues. As DNA, the CDR3 is TGTGCCAGCAGCCAACGTCTAGCGAAGGAGGGGAACATTCAGTACTTC. Amino acids: CASSQRLAKEGNIQYF.

This clonotype was counted a few times. The genes are TRBV19 and TRBJ1-5; no definite D call. V dropped 1 base and J dropped 8 bases, with 18 bases sitting between them. The CDR3 is 16 residues long. In germline, CDR1 is LNHDA, CDR2 SQIVND (reference sequence). In DNA, the CDR3 is TGTGCCAGTAGTATAGGGGCCCGGTTGGAGGATGAGCCCCAGCATTTT. It specifies CASSIGARLEDEPQHF. Full variable domain (missing parts from reference TRBV19 and TRBJ1-5): DGGITQSPKYLFRKEGQNVTLSCEQNLNHDAMYWYRQDPGQGLRLIYYSQIVNDFQKGDIAEGYSVSREKKESFPLTVTSAQKNPTAFYLCASSIGARLEDEPQHFGDGTRLSIL.

This clonotype was observed a few times. The chain employs TRBV5-1 and TRBJ2-7; TRBD2 is a possible D gene (5 bases). CDR3 length equals 15 residues. Deletions cut 6 bases from V and 7 bases from J, with 23 bases between. CDR1 and CDR2 (germline): SGHRS, YFSETQ. As DNA, the CDR3 is TGCGCCAGCACAATAGGGAGAGAGGGAAAGTTTGAGCAGTACTTC. As protein: CASTIGREGKFEQYF.

This clonotype was counted ten times or more. The gene calls are TRBV28 and TRBJ2-4, with D maybe TRBD2 (6 bases). V lost 6 bases and J 0 bases, leaving 12 bases between the germline ends. This CDR3 is 15 amino acids long. From germline, CDR1 is MDHEN and CDR2 SYDVKM. The CDR3 DNA sequence: TGTGCCAGCAGCACTAGGGACTTAGCCAAAAACATTCAGTACTTC. Encoded protein: CASSTRDLAKNIQYF.

The rearrangement links TRBV7-9 to TRBJ2-7; D is unclear. CDR1 SEHNR and CDR2 FQNEAQ come from the germline V gene (reference sequence). The CDR3 is made up of 13 amino acids. V was clipped by 5 bases and J by 3 bases, with 11 bases between them. The CDR3 region is CASSPEVIYEQYF. CDR3 coding DNA: TGTGCCAGCAGCCCCGAGGTCATCTACGAGCAGTACTTC.